This note documents a single T cell receptor beta chain sequence. Its specificity is not known. A second PCR, run for roughly 6 to 11 cycles, used a sample-barcoded 5' primer plus a J-beta primer mix. One entry per CDR3 protein, called by TCRdb with MiXCR from the 5' RACE reads. The sample holds 1.5 million to 2 million distinct CDR3 sequences, roughly 52% seen once. This CDR3 region has 15 residues. V trimming: 6 bases; J trimming: 8 bases; junction bases outside the gene matches: 8. Per the germline V gene, CDR1 is MNHEY and CDR2 is SVGAGI. This record comes from a study of blood T cells in healthy people across ages. On the study more broadly: Template switching retrieved approximately one barcoded beta molecule for each two T cells. Study-level points and caveats: Measured against age, TCR beta diversity per million T cells decreased in a roughly linear manner. Changes in expanded clonotypes were possibly confounded, as the CMV status of donors was unknown.

Roughly 10 milliliters was the volume of peripheral blood drawn from each donor. The receptor comes from a woman aged 40 to 50 in good health. The sample taken for sequencing was blood. This chain connects TRBV6-5 to TRBJ1-6, with 9 bases lining up with TRBD1. As DNA, the CDR3 is TGTGCCAGCAGCTACGGGACAGGGAGTCATTCACCCCTCCACTTT. Its protein is CASSYGTGSHSPLHF.